The following is a TCR beta chain sequence with its context. Original data processing: Estimation of nucleated cell counts relied on the amplification of reference gene primers. The method was immunoSEQ multiplex PCR; TCRdb's version includes in-frame clones alone and lacks a portion of them. V, J and clone size were drawn from that table, and D and trimming were deduced from the DNA. The sample holds approximately 300,000 clones, 75% to 95% seen once. The sample belongs to a study of blood T cell repertoires in COVID-19. This CDR3 has 17 residues. Recruited during active infection, patients (from Seattle) were subsequently followed longitudinally.

The sequence came from a woman in her 30s with COVID-19, enrolled during active disease. V usage is TRBV21-1 and J usage is TRBJ2-1; the D segment call TRBD2 is taken from the table without a DNA check. TRBV21-1 is assigned pseudogene status. Sequencing was performed on peripheral blood. CDR3 loop: CASSKEGPGLADNEQFF. CDR3 coding DNA: TGTGCCAGCAGCAAAGAAGGGCCTGGACTAGCGGACAATGAGCAGTTCTTC.